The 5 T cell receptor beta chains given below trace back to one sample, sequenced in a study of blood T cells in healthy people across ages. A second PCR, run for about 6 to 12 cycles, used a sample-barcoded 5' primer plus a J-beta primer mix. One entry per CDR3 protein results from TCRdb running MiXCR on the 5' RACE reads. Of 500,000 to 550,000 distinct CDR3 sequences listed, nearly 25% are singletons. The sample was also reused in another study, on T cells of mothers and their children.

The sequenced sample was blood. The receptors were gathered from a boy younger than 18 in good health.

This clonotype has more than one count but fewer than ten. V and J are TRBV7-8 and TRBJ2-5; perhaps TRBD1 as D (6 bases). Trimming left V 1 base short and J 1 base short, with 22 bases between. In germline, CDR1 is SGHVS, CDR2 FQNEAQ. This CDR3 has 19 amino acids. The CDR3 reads CASSLGAGVRGPLQETQYF. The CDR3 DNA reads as TGTGCCAGCAGCTTAGGCGCAGGGGTTCGTGGTCCCCTCCAAGAGACCCAGTACTTC.

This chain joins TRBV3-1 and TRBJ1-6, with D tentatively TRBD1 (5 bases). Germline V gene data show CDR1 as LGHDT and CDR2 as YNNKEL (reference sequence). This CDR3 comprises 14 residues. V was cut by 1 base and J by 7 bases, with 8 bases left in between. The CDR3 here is CASSQAEGNSPLHF. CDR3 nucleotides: TGTGCCAGCAGCCAAGCCGAGGGGAATTCACCCCTCCACTTT.

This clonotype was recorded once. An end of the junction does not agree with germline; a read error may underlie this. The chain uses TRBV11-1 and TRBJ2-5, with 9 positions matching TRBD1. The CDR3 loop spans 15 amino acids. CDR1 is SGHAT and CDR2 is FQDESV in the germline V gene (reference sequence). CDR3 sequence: CAGSLSRDRALVQYF. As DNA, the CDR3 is TGTGCCGGCAGCTTAAGCCGGGACAGGGCTTTGGTCCAGTACTTC.

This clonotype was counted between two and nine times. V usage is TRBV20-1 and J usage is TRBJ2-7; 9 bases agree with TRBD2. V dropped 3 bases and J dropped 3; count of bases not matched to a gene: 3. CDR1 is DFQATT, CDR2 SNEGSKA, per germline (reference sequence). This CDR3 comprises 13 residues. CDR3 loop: CSASPSGDYEQYF. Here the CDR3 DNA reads TGCAGTGCTAGCCCTAGCGGGGACTACGAGCAGTACTTC.

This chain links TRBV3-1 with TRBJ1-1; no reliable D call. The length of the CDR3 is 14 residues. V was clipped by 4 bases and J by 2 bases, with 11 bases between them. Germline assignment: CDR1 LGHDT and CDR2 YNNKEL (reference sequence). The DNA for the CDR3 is TGTGCCAGCAGCCCCCGGTCAGTTAACACTGAAGCTTTCTTT. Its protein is CASSPRSVNTEAFF.